This T cell receptor beta chain derives from a study of blood T cells in healthy people across ages. Study-wide results and caveats: Naive and antigen-experienced cells could not be conclusively compared, given unsorted PBMCs.

Together with a sample-barcoded 5' primer, a J-beta primer mix was included in a second PCR lasting about 7 to 12 cycles. One entry per CDR3 protein results from TCRdb running MiXCR on the 5' RACE reads. The sample includes about 930,000 distinct CDR3 sequences, around 29% of them seen just once. The people who gave samples were healthy Caucasians from Russia, aged about 6 to 95. This CDR3 has 18 amino acids. Germline loops: CDR1 SGHRS, CDR2 YFSETQ. V shed 4 bases and J shed 0 bases, with 21 bases lying between them. This clonotype was observed a few times. Its specificity is unknown. This sample was shared with a second study, whose subject was T cells of mothers and their children. As that report states: Overlap in related mother-child pairs always slightly exceeded unrelated pairs, never significantly. No T cell clones of persistent microchimeric origin were detected.

The TCR comes from a woman between 40 and 55 years old in good health. This rearrangement joins TRBV5-1 to TRBJ2-3; a weak D match, TRBD2 (6 bases). The sample consisted of blood. In DNA, the CDR3 is TGCGCCAGCAGCACGCCCCGGGGGACTCCCCGAAGCACAGATACGCAGTATTTT. Translated: CASSTPRGTPRSTDTQYF.